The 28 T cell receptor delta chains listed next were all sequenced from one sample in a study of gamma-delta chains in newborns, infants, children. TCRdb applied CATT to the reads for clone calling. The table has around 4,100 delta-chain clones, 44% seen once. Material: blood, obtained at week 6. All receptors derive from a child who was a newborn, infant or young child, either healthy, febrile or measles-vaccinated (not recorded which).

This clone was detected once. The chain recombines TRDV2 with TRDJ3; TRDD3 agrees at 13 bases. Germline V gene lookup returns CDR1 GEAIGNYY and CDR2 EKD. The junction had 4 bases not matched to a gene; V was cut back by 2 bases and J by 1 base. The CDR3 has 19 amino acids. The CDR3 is CACDSTGGYASWDTRQMFF. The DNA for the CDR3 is TGTGCCTGTGACAGTACTGGGGGATACGCGTCCTGGGACACCCGACAGATGTTTTTC.

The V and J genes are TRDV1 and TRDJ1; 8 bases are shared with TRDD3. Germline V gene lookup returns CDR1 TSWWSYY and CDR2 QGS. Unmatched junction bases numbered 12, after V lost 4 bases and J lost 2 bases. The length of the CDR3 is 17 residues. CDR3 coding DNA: TGTGCTCTTGGGGTACCGTACTGGGGGCAACCTACCGATAAACTCATCTTT. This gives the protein CALGVPYWGQPTDKLIF.

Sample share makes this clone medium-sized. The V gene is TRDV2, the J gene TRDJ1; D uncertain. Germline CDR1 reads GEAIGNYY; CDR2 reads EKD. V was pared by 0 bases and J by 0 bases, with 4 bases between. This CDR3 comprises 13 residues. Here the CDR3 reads CACDTSYTDKLIF. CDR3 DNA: TGTGCCTGTGACACCTCGTACACCGATAAACTCATCTTT.

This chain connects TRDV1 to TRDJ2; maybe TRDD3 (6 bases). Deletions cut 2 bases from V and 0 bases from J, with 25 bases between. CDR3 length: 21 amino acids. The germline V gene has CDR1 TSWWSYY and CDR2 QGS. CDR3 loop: CALGEIPDGATGISLTAQLFF. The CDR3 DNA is TGTGCTCTTGGGGAAATCCCGGACGGGGCGACTGGGATCTCTTTGACAGCACAACTCTTCTTT.

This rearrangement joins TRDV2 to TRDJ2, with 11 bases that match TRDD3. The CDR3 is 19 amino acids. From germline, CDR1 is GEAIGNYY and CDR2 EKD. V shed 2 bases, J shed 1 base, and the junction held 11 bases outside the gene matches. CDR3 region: CACDRVRNWGIDLTAQLFF. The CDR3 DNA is TGTGCCTGTGACAGGGTAAGAAACTGGGGGATAGATTTGACAGCACAACTCTTCTTT.

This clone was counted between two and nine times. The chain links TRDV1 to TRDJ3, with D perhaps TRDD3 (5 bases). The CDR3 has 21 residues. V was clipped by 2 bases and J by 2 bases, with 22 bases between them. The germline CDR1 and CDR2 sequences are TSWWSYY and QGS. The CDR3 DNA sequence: TGTGCTCTTGGGGAAGTGGGTCATACTGGTGAAACCCCCTGGGACACCCGACAGATGTTTTTC. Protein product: CALGEVGHTGETPWDTRQMFF.

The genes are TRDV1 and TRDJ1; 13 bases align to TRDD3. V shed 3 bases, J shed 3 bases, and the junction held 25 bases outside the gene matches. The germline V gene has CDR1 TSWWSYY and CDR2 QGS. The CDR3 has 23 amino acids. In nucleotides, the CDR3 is TGTGCTCTTGGGGACCGGCCCTCCTACAGTACTGGGGGATACGCGTATCAAGCCGATAAACTCATCTTT. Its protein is CALGDRPSYSTGGYAYQADKLIF.

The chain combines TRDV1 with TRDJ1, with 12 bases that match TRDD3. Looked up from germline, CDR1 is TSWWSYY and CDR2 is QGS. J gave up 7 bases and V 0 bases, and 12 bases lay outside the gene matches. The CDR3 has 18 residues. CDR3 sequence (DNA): TGTGCTCTTGGGGAACTAGGGTACGTTCTGGGGGATACGACTAAACTCATCTTT. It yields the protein CALGELGYVLGDTTKLIF.

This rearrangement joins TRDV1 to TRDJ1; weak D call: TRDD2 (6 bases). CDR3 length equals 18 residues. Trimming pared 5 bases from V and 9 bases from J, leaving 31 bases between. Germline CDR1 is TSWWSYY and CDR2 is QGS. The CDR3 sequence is CALGLTSSLDPGICELIF. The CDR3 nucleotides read TGTGCTCTTGGGCTAACTTCCTCCCTTGATCCGGGTATCTGCGAACTCATCTTT.

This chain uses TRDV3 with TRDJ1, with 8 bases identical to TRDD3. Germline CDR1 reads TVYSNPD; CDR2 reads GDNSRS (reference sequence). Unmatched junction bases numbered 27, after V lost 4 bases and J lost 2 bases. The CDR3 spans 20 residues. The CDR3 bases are TGTGCCTCTCGTGGCTACGTCATACCTGAGGGGGATATTACTACCGATAAACTCATCTTT. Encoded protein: CASRGYVIPEGDITTDKLIF.

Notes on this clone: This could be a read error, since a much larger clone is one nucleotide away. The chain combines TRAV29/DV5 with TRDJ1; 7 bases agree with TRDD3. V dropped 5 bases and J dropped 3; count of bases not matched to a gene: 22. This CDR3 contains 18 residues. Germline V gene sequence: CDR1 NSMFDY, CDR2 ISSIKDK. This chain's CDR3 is CAAKQFLGPGIIPDKLIF. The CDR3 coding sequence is TGTGCAGCTAAACAGTTCCTTGGGCCGGGGATAATACCCGATAAACTCATCTTT.

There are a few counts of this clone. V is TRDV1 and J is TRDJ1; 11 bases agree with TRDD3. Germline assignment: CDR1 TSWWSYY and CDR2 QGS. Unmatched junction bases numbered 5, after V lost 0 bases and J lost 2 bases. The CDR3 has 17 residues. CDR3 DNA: TGTGCTCTTGGGGAACTATACTGGGGGATAAATACCGATAAACTCATCTTT. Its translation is CALGELYWGINTDKLIF.

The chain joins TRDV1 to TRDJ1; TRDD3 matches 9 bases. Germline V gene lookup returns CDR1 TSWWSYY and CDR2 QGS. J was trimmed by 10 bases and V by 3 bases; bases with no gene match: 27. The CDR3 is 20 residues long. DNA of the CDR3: TGTGCTCTTGGGGACTGGCCTCCCCCTCTGACTGGGGGACACATTCGGTTACTCATCTTT. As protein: CALGDWPPPLTGGHIRLLIF.

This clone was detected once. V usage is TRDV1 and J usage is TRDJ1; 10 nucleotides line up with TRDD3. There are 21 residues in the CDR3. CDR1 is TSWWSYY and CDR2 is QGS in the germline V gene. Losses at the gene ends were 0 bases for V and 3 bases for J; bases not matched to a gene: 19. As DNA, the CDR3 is TGTGCTCTTGGGGAACTAGTCGGGGGAATCCTACGGGGGATACGCGCCGATAAACTCATCTTT. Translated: CALGELVGGILRGIRADKLIF.

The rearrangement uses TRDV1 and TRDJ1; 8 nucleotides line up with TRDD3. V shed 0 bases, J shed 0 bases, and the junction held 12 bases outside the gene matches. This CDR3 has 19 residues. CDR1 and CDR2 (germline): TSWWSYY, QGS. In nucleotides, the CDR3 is TGTGCTCTTGGGGAACTGCCCTACTGGGGGCCCAAGTACACCGATAAACTCATCTTT. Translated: CALGELPYWGPKYTDKLIF.

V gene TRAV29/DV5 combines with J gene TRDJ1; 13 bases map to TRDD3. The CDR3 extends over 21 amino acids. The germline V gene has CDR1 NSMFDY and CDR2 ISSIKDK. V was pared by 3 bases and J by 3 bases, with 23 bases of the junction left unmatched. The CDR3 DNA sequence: TGTGCAGCAACCCACATACTGGGGGATACGCGAGCTATATATGGGTCCGATAAACTCATCTTT. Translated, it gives CAATHILGDTRAIYGSDKLIF.

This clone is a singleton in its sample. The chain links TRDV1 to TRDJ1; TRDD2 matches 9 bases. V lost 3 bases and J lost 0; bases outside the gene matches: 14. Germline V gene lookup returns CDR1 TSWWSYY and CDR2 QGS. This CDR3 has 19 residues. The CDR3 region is CALGDLPFLQGGHTDKLIF. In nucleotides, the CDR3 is TGTGCTCTTGGGGATCTACCCTTCCTACAAGGGGGGCACACCGATAAACTCATCTTT.

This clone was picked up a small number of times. CDR3 nucleotide sequence: TGTGCTCTAGGGAGATCCGATAAACTCATCTTT. Amino acids: CALGRSDKLIF. The chain employs TRDV1 and TRDJ1, with D unclear. V shed 9 bases and J shed 3 bases, with 8 bases lying between them. Germline CDR1 reads TSWWSYY; CDR2 reads QGS. The CDR3 contains 11 residues.

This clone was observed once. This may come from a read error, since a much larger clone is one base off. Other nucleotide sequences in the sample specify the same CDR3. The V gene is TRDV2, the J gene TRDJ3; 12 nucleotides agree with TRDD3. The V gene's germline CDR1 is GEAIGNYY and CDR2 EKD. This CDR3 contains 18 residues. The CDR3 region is CACDTVLGDTWDTRQMFF. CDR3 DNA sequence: TGTGCCTGTGACACCGTACTGGGGGATACCTGGGACACCAGACAGATGTTTTTC.

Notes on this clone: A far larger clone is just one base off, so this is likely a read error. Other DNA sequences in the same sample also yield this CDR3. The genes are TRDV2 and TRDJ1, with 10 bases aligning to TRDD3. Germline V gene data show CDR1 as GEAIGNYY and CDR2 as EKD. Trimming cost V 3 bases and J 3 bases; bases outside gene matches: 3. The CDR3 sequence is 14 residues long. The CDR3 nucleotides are TGTGCCTGTGACGTACTGGGGGATTCCGATAAACTCATCTTT. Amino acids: CACDVLGDSDKLIF.

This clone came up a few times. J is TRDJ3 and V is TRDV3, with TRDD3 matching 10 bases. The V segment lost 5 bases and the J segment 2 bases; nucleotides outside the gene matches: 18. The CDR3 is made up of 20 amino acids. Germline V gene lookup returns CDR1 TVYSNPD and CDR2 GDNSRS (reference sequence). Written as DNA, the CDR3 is TGTGCCCATCCTTTAGGGTCGACCCTGGGGGATACCTGGGACACCCGACAGATGTTTTTC. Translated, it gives CAHPLGSTLGDTWDTRQMFF. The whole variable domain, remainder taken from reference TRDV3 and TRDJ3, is CDKVTQSSPDQTVASGSEVVLLCTYDTVYSNPDLFWYRIRPDYSFQFVFYGDNSRSEGADFTQGRFSVKHILTQKAFHLVISPVRTEDSATYYCAHPLGSTLGDTWDTRQMFFGTGIKLFVEP.

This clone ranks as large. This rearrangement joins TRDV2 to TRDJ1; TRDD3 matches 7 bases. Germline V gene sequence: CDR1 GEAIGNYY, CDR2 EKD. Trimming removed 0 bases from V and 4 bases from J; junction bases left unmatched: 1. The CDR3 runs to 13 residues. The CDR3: CACDTWGYDKLIF. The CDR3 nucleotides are TGTGCCTGTGACACCTGGGGATACGATAAACTCATCTTT.

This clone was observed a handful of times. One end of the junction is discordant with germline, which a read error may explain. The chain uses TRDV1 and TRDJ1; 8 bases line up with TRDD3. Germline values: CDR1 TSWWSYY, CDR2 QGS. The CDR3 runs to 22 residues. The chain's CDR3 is CALGERNFLRRTGGSYTDKLIF. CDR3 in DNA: TGTGCCCTTGGGGAACGGAACTTCCTTCGACGTACTGGGGGGTCGTACACCGATAAACTCATCTTT.

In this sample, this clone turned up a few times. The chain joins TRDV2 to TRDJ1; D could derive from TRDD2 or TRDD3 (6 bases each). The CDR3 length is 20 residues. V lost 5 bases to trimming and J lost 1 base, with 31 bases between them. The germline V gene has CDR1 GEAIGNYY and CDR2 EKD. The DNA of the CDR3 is TGTGCCTGTGGTCGTCCCTTCCCTCATGGGGGGGACCCCCTCACCGATAAACTCATCTTT. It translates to CACGRPFPHGGDPLTDKLIF.

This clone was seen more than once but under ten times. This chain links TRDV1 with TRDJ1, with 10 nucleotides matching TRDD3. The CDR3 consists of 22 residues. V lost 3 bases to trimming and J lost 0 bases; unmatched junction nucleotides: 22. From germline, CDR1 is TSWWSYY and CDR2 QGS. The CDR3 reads CALGDSRSHYWGILSYTDKLIF. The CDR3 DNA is TGTGCTCTTGGGGACTCTCGTTCCCATTACTGGGGGATCCTCTCTTACACCGATAAACTCATCTTT.

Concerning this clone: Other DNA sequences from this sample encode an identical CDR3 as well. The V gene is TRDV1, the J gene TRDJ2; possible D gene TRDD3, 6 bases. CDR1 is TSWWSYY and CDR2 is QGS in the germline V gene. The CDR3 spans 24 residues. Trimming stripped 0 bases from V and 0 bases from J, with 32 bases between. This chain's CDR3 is CALGELQTTGGNLKIVALTAQLFF. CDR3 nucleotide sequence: TGTGCTCTTGGGGAACTTCAAACCACAGGGGGAAATTTGAAGATAGTGGCTTTGACAGCACAACTCTTCTTT.

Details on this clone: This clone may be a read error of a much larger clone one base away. The CDR3 spells CACDGVLGDTSSWDTRQMFF. The DNA for the CDR3 is TGTGCCTGTGACGGAGTACTGGGGGATACGAGCTCCTGGGACACCCGACAGATGTTTTTC. This chain links TRDV2 with TRDJ3; 13 positions match TRDD3. Germline lookup yields CDR1 GEAIGNYY and CDR2 EKD. The ends lost 3 bases at V and 0 bases at J; junction bases unmatched: 7. There are 20 residues in the CDR3.

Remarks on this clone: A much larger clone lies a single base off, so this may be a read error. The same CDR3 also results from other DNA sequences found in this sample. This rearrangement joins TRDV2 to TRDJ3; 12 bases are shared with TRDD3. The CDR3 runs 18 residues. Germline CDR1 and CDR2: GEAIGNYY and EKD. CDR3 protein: CACDVLGDTAWDTRQMFF. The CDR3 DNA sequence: TGTGCCTGTGACGTACTGGGGGATACAGCCTGGGACACTCGACAGATGTTTTTC.